The 18 T cell receptor beta chains given below trace back to one sample, sequenced in a study of cytomegalovirus exposure and HLA in healthy donors. It was with 60 Vbeta and 13 Jbeta primers that the PCR ran. The repertoire was sequenced with immunoSEQ multiplex PCR; TCRdb's copy has only in-frame clones and lacks some. The table gives roughly 33,000 clones; the top ten clones make up under 4% of it. The material sequenced was PBMCs. The origin of the receptors is a woman aged 40 to 55 in good health and CMV-seropositive.

The chain has TRBV27 and TRBJ2-7; 10 nucleotides line up with TRBD1. CDR1 is MNHEY and CDR2 is SMNVEV in the germline V gene (reference sequence). There are 16 residues in the CDR3. V gave up 2 bases and J gave up 4 bases; unmatched junction bases: 8. CDR3 DNA: TGTGCCAGCAGTTTACGTGCCGGGACAGGGGCTTACGAGCAGTACTTC. Its translation is CASSLRAGTGAYEQYF.

The V and J genes are TRBV6-5 and TRBJ1-1; D is possibly TRBD1 (6 bases). V gave up 4 bases and J gave up 8 bases, with 20 bases separating them. Germline CDR1 MNHEY, CDR2 SVGAGI. This CDR3 spans 15 amino acids. The CDR3 reads CASSSGWGRGDEAFF. CDR3 DNA: TGTGCCAGCAGTTCCGGTTGGGGCAGGGGCGACGAAGCTTTCTTT.

V gene TRBV10-2 combines with J gene TRBJ2-7; D not resolved. V lost 6 bases to trimming and J lost 0 bases, with 6 bases between them. The CDR3 length is 12 residues. Germline V gene sequence: CDR1 WSHSY, CDR2 SAAADI. This CDR3 reads CASSLVSYEQYF. The CDR3 DNA sequence: TGCGCCAGCAGCCTCGTCTCCTACGAGCAGTACTTC.

The V gene is TRBV7-3, the J gene TRBJ2-3, with 11 bases matching TRBD2. The V and J ends lost 2 bases and 3 bases, in that order; junction bases with no gene match: 4. Germline V gene lookup returns CDR1 SGHTA and CDR2 FQGTGA. This CDR3 has 16 amino acids. In DNA form, the CDR3 reads TGTGCCAGCAGCTTAGTGGTAGCGGGAGGGACAGATACGCAGTATTTT. It is translated as CASSLVVAGGTDTQYF.

The genes are TRBV29-1 and TRBJ2-4, with TRBD1 identical over 9 bases. This CDR3 contains 12 residues. The V and J ends lost 4 bases and 8 bases, in that order; junction bases with no gene match: 3. The germline CDR1 and CDR2 sequences are SQVTM and ANQGSEA. The chain's CDR3 is CSVGTGEDIQYF. CDR3 nucleotide sequence: TGCAGCGTTGGGACAGGGGAGGACATTCAGTACTTC. The entire variable domain, with the rest obtained from reference TRBV29-1 and TRBJ2-4, is as follows: SAVISQKPSRDICQRGTSLTIQCQVDSQVTMMFWYRQQPGQSLTLIATANQGSEATYESGFVIDKFPISRPNLTFSTLTVSNMSPEDSSIYLCSVGTGEDIQYFGAGTRLSVL.

J is TRBJ2-7 and V is TRBV4-1; perhaps TRBD2 as D (6 bases). This CDR3 spans 16 amino acids. V lost 1 base to trimming and J lost 2 bases, with 15 bases between them. Germline V gene data show CDR1 as MGHRA and CDR2 as YSYEKL. For the CDR3, the DNA is TGCGCCAGCAGCCAAGGGCGGGCGCGGGGCACCTACGAGCAGTACTTC. Its protein is CASSQGRARGTYEQYF.

The V and J genes are TRBV28 and TRBJ1-1; maybe TRBD1 (6 bases). Germline CDR1 and CDR2: MDHEN and SYDVKM. This CDR3 is built from 15 residues. V lost 2 bases and J 2 bases, leaving 12 bases between the germline ends. The chain's CDR3 is CASSLGGAGNTEAFF. CDR3 DNA: TGTGCCAGCAGTTTAGGGGGCGCGGGCAACACTGAAGCTTTCTTT.

The chain recombines TRBV7-6 with TRBJ1-5, with TRBD1 as a possible D gene (6 bases). V lost 5 bases and J lost 5, with 10 bases in between. The germline CDR1 and CDR2 sequences are SGHVS and FNYEAQ. There are 13 residues in the CDR3. CDR3 sequence reads: CASSLDSYQPQHF. CDR3 nucleotide sequence: TGTGCCAGCAGCCTGGACAGTTATCAGCCCCAGCATTTT.

V and J are TRBV7-7 and TRBJ2-5; 8 nucleotides line up with TRBD1. The CDR3 is 15 residues long. With 5 bases clipped from V and 1 base from J, the junction kept 6 bases outside the gene matches. Per germline, CDR1 SSHAT and CDR2 FNYEAQ (reference sequence). This CDR3 is CASSIRTGTQETQYF. The CDR3 region has the DNA TGTGCCAGCAGCATACGGACAGGGACCCAAGAGACCCAGTACTTC.

The V call is TRBV25-1, the J call TRBJ1-2; a weak D match, TRBD1 (5 bases). This CDR3 has 12 amino acids. The germline V gene encodes CDR1 MGHDK and CDR2 SYGVNS. Between the trimmed V and J ends, which lost 3 bases and 4 bases, there was a span of 6 bases. CDR3 residues: CASSEQGYGYTF. CDR3 nucleotide sequence: TGTGCCAGCAGTGAGCAGGGCTATGGCTACACCTTC.

The CDR3: CASSYYRGTNEKLFF. CDR3 nucleotides: TGTGCCAGCAGTTATTATCGGGGGACTAATGAAAAACTGTTTTTT. This chain connects TRBV6-5 to TRBJ1-4; possibly TRBD1 for D (5 bases). Trimming left V 3 bases short and J 2 bases short, with 10 bases between. Per germline, CDR1 MNHEY and CDR2 SVGAGI. CDR3 length equals 15 residues.

The rearrangement joins TRBV7-3 to TRBJ2-1; 9 bases are a match to TRBD2. The germline CDR1 and CDR2 sequences are SGHTA and FQGTGA. This CDR3 is 16 amino acids long. J lost 0 bases, V lost 5 bases, and 5 bases had no gene match. The CDR3 loop is CASSPSGTRSYNEQFF. As DNA, the CDR3 is TGTGCCAGCAGCCCTAGCGGGACCCGCTCCTACAATGAGCAGTTCTTC.

This sequence joins TRBV7-9 and TRBJ2-1; 11 bases are shared with TRBD2. From germline, CDR1 is SEHNR and CDR2 FQNEAQ (reference sequence). The CDR3 is 16 residues long. V shed 3 bases, J shed 8 bases, and the junction held 9 bases outside the gene matches. CDR3 DNA sequence: TGTGCCAGCAGCTTCTTAGCGGGAGGGCCAGGCGATGAGCAGTTCTTC. It codes for CASSFLAGGPGDEQFF.

The gene calls are TRBV5-1 and TRBJ2-1; weak D call: TRBD1 (6 bases). V lost 4 bases and J 8 bases, leaving 19 bases between the germline ends. CDR3 length: 15 amino acids. CDR1 and CDR2 (germline): SGHRS, YFSETQ. CDR3 amino acids: CASSQGTLSWDEQFF. In DNA, the CDR3 is TGCGCCAGCAGCCAGGGGACCCTGAGTTGGGATGAGCAGTTCTTC.

The rearrangement links TRBV7-6 to TRBJ2-7, with TRBD2 identical over 7 bases. CDR1 is SGHVS, CDR2 FNYEAQ, per germline. The V segment lost 4 bases and the J segment 1 base; nucleotides outside the gene matches: 13. CDR3 length equals 17 residues. CDR3 nucleotides: TGTGCCAGCAGCTCAGAGGGGACTACCGACAATTCCTACGAGCAGTACTTC. Translating it yields CASSSEGTTDNSYEQYF.

The rearrangement uses TRBV5-6 and TRBJ2-7; possible D gene TRBD1, 6 bases. V lost 1 base and J 5 bases, leaving 13 bases between the germline ends. The CDR3 has 14 amino acids. CDR1 SGHDT and CDR2 YYEEEE come from the germline V gene. The CDR3 reads CASSLLQGPDEQYF. The CDR3, as DNA: TGTGCCAGCAGCTTGTTACAGGGTCCCGACGAGCAGTACTTC.

The chain recombines TRBV30 with TRBJ2-7; 7 bases agree with TRBD2. The CDR3 runs 13 residues. Germline values: CDR1 GTSNPN, CDR2 SVGIG (reference sequence). The V segment lost 0 bases and the J segment 5 bases; nucleotides outside the gene matches: 4. CDR3 sequence reads: CAWSVRLADEQYF. CDR3 nucleotides: TGTGCCTGGAGTGTACGACTAGCCGACGAGCAGTACTTC.

The J gene is TRBJ2-3, the V gene TRBV29-1; the match to TRBD2 covers 10 bases. J gave up 3 bases and V 1 base, and 7 bases lay outside the gene matches. Per the germline V gene, CDR1 is SQVTM and CDR2 is ANQGSEA. The CDR3 is 16 amino acids. The CDR3 region has the DNA TGCAGCGTTGAAGGGAGGAGCGGGAGGGCTACAGATACGCAGTATTTT. Translation: CSVEGRSGRATDTQYF.